A single sample gave rise to the 28 T cell receptor beta chains below, sequenced in a study of T cell changes during pregnancy in multiple sclerosis (dated by TCRdb to 2018 to 2020). The method was the immunoSEQ multiplex PCR assay. TCRdb took over this immuneACCESS table, retaining in-frame rearrangements with V and J assigned. Such tables are incomplete; in checked studies, under half of the missing clones stem from an unresolved V gene, and the remainder is unexplained. The sample table shows over 45,000 clones, and 92% are seen once. Roughly 0.2% of the sample lies in the top ten. The specimen comprised CD4+ T cells from peripheral blood mononuclear cells, sampled in the second trimester of pregnancy. These receptors were obtained from a female donor with multiple sclerosis, enrolled in a pregnancy study.

V is TRBV19 and J is TRBJ1-3, with D perhaps TRBD1 (6 bases). Between the trimmed V and J ends, which lost 7 bases and 3 bases, there was a span of 19 bases. CDR3 length equals 16 residues. Germline CDR1 reads LNHDA; CDR2 reads SQIVND (reference sequence). The CDR3 reads CASTGPGTSNGNTIYF. In DNA, the CDR3 is TGTGCCAGTACCGGCCCCGGGACAAGCAATGGAAACACCATATATTTT.

The gene calls are TRBV7-8 and TRBJ2-5, with 11 bases identical to TRBD2. TRBJ2-7 matches the DNA end more closely, so the J call is doubtful. The CDR3 loop spans 18 amino acids. Germline V lookup: CDR1 SGHVS, CDR2 FQNEAQ. The CDR3 coding sequence is TGTGCCAGCAGCTTGAGGGTCGGGCTAGCGGGAGGTTCCTACGAGCAGTACTTC. As protein: CASSLRVGLAGGSYEQYF.

CDR3 nucleotides: TGCGCCAGCAGCCATGCTTACAGGGATGGGGCCAACGTCCTGACTTTC. Translated: CASSHAYRDGANVLTF. This rearrangement joins TRBV4-1 to TRBJ2-6; the D gene is possibly TRBD1 (6 bases). Germline values: CDR1 MGHRA, CDR2 YSYEKL. V was shortened by 3 bases and J by 3 bases, with 12 bases between the two germline ends. This CDR3 is built from 16 residues.

This rearrangement joins TRBV13 to TRBJ2-7; 11 nucleotides line up with TRBD2. The CDR3 is 15 residues long. The V gene's germline CDR1 is PRHDT and CDR2 FYEKMQ (reference sequence). V shed 4 bases and J 5 bases; nucleotides not matched to a gene: 7. The CDR3, as DNA: TGTGCCAGCAGCTCCCTACTAGCGGGAGAGGACGAGCAGTACTTC. The encoded protein is CASSSLLAGEDEQYF.

V and J are TRBV20-1 and TRBJ2-3; D is unclear. The CDR3 loop spans 11 amino acids. The V gene's germline CDR1 is DFQATT and CDR2 SNEGSKA (reference sequence). V was trimmed by 5 bases and J by 4 bases, leaving 7 bases between them. CDR3 amino acids: CSAWSSDTQYF. For the CDR3, the DNA is TGCAGTGCTTGGAGTTCAGATACGCAGTATTTT.

The rearrangement links TRBV2 to TRBJ1-3; D possibly corresponds to TRBD1 (6 bases). V was trimmed by 6 bases and J by 8 bases, leaving 17 bases between them. This CDR3 spans 14 amino acids. Looked up from germline, CDR1 is SNHLY and CDR2 is FYNNEI. The CDR3 nucleotides are TGTGCCAGCAGGATGGGAACAGGGAGGGACACCATATATTTT. Translated: CASRMGTGRDTIYF.

The CDR3 here is CAWKVSAGGSPLHF. CDR3 in DNA: TGTGCCTGGAAGGTGTCCGCGGGAGGTTCACCCCTCCACTTT. V gene TRBV30 combines with J gene TRBJ1-6; D unresolved. CDR1 and CDR2 from the germline V gene are GTSNPN and SVGIG (reference sequence). The CDR3 totals 14 residues. V shed 4 bases and J shed 9 bases, with 16 bases lying between them.

The chain employs TRBV2 and TRBJ2-7; D unresolved. Deletions cut 6 bases from V and 5 bases from J, with 8 bases between. Germline lookup yields CDR1 SNHLY and CDR2 FYNNEI. The CDR3 runs 11 residues. The CDR3: CASSPKNEQYF. The CDR3, as DNA: TGTGCCAGCAGCCCTAAGAACGAGCAGTACTTC.

V is TRBV2 and J is TRBJ1-2, with 11 bases fitting TRBD1. The CDR3 is made up of 15 amino acids. V shed 4 bases, J shed 4 bases, and the junction held 5 bases outside the gene matches. Germline loops: CDR1 SNHLY, CDR2 FYNNEI. The CDR3: CASSAGTGGFYGYTF. DNA of the CDR3: TGTGCCAGCAGTGCCGGGACAGGGGGATTCTATGGCTACACCTTC.

CDR3 residues: CASSVGQGATNEKLFF. CDR3 coding DNA: TGTGCCAGCAGTGTAGGACAGGGGGCAACTAATGAAAAACTGTTTTTT. The rearrangement uses TRBV2 and TRBJ1-4, with 10 bases identical to TRBD1. Unmatched junction bases numbered 2, after V lost 4 bases and J lost 0 bases. The CDR3 has 16 residues. Germline CDR1 and CDR2: SNHLY and FYNNEI.

The chain links TRBV5-4 to TRBJ1-2; D not certain. CDR1 and CDR2 (germline): SGHNT, YYREEE (reference sequence). Between the trimmed V and J ends, which lost 2 bases and 0 bases, there was a span of 8 bases. The CDR3 consists of 14 residues. For the CDR3, the DNA is TGTGCCAGCAGCTTCACGGGTACTAACTATGGCTACACCTTC. It is translated as CASSFTGTNYGYTF.

For the CDR3, the DNA is TGTGCCAGCAGCCAAAATAGCGGGAGTCACTACGAGCAGTACTTC. Translated: CASSQNSGSHYEQYF. The chain couples TRBV4-2 to TRBJ2-7; 9 positions match TRBD2. This CDR3 has 15 amino acids. Germline trimming cut 2 bases from V and 3 bases from J; bases unmatched to any gene: 5. Germline V CDR1 and CDR2: LGHNA, YNFKEQ.

This chain uses TRBV6-1 with TRBJ2-6; unclear D gene. The V and J ends lost 2 bases and 2 bases respectively, with 7 bases between them. This CDR3 region has 15 residues. Germline V gives CDR1 MNHNS, CDR2 SASEGT. DNA of the CDR3: TGTGCCAGCAGTGAATTGGCGGCTGGGGCCAACGTCCTGACTTTC. The encoded protein is CASSELAAGANVLTF.

The chain is built from TRBV7-9 and TRBJ2-5; 7 bases are shared with TRBD1. The germline V gene has CDR1 SEHNR and CDR2 FQNEAQ (reference sequence). Unmatched junction bases numbered 9, after V lost 0 bases and J lost 2 bases. This CDR3 contains 17 residues. CDR3 nucleotides: TGTGCCAGCAGCTTAGCGGCACCGTGGACAGGTCAAGAGACCCAGTACTTC. Residues: CASSLAAPWTGQETQYF.

The chain is built from TRBV28 and TRBJ1-4, with 9 positions matching TRBD1. The V and J ends lost 3 bases and 6 bases, in that order; junction bases with no gene match: 5. CDR3 length: 15 residues. Germline-derived CDR1 and CDR2 are MDHEN and SYDVKM. The CDR3 spells CASSFQDRGYEKLFF. In DNA form, the CDR3 reads TGTGCCAGCAGTTTCCAGGACAGGGGATATGAAAAACTGTTTTTT. Looking up the rest from reference TRBV28 and TRBJ1-4 gives the full variable domain: DVKVTQSSRYLVKRTGEKVFLECVQDMDHENMFWYRQDPGLGLRLIYFSYDVKMKEKGDIPEGYSVSREKKERFSLILESASTNQTSMYLCASSFQDRGYEKLFFGSGTQLSVL.

This rearrangement joins TRBV5-5 to TRBJ2-2, with a possible D match to TRBD2 (5 bases). The CDR3 has 15 amino acids. From germline, CDR1 is SGHKS and CDR2 YYEKEE (reference sequence). V shed 8 bases and J shed 4 bases, with 18 bases lying between them. This chain's CDR3 is CASYPLLVVTGELFF. The CDR3 coding sequence is TGTGCCAGTTACCCCCTACTAGTGGTCACCGGGGAGCTGTTTTTT.

The genes are TRBV7-8 and TRBJ2-3; D is possibly TRBD2 (5 bases). The CDR3 covers 14 residues. Germline V gives CDR1 SGHVS, CDR2 FQNEAQ. Trimming removed 3 bases at V and 8 bases at J, with 15 bases between. CDR3 region: CASSFGENYPTQYF. The CDR3 DNA follows: TGTGCCAGCAGCTTCGGGGAAAACTATCCTACGCAGTATTTT.

The rearrangement joins TRBV9 to TRBJ1-1, with a possible D match to TRBD1 (5 bases). Germline lookup yields CDR1 SGDLS and CDR2 YYNGEE. The CDR3 loop spans 14 amino acids. V was clipped by 0 bases and J by 8 bases, with 14 bases between them. The CDR3 nucleotides read TGTGCCAGCAGCGTAGTGGGGGGAGGAGGGGAAGCTTTCTTT. As protein: CASSVVGGGGEAFF.

This chain links TRBV30 with TRBJ1-2, with D possibly TRBD1 on 6 matching bases. Germline loops: CDR1 GTSNPN, CDR2 SVGIG (reference sequence). The CDR3 is made up of 14 amino acids. V shed 3 bases and J shed 1 base, with 12 bases lying between them. The CDR3 is CAWSHRVFNYGYTF. DNA for the CDR3: TGTGCCTGGAGCCACAGGGTTTTTAACTATGGCTACACCTTC.

The chain couples TRBV18 to TRBJ2-3; D perhaps matches TRBD2 (5 bases). This CDR3 is built from 14 residues. Trimming took 3 bases from V and 1 from J, leaving 8 bases between them. Germline CDR1 reads KGHSH; CDR2 reads LQKENI. The CDR3 region is CASSPGVRTDTQYF. The CDR3 DNA reads as TGTGCCAGCTCACCCGGGGTTCGCACAGATACGCAGTATTTT. The full variable domain, rest sourced from reference TRBV18 and TRBJ2-3, is NAGVMQNPRHLVRRRGQEARLRCSPMKGHSHVYWYRQLPEEGLKFMVYLQKENIIDESGMPKERFSAEFPKEGPSILRIQQVVRGDSAAYFCASSPGVRTDTQYFGPGTRLTVL.

The chain has TRBV19 and TRBJ2-1, with 8 bases fitting TRBD2. CDR1 is LNHDA, CDR2 SQIVND, per germline (reference sequence). The trim removed 2 bases at V and 9 bases at J, leaving 12 bases unmatched. The CDR3 covers 16 residues. The CDR3 DNA follows: TGTGCCAGTAGTATACAGCGGGGGCCCCCATTGGCTGAGCAGTTCTTC. Protein product: CASSIQRGPPLAEQFF. The full variable domain, its missing parts supplied by reference TRBV19 and TRBJ2-1, is DGGITQSPKYLFRKEGQNVTLSCEQNLNHDAMYWYRQDPGQGLRLIYYSQIVNDFQKGDIAEGYSVSREKKESFPLTVTSAQKNPTAFYLCASSIQRGPPLAEQFFGPGTRLTVL.

This rearrangement joins TRBV11-1 to TRBJ2-3, with 12 bases identical to TRBD2. After removal of 4 bases from V and 2 bases from J, the junction contained 4 bases not matched to a gene. Germline loops: CDR1 SGHAT, CDR2 FQDESV (reference sequence). The CDR3 is 16 amino acids. CDR3 nucleotide sequence: TGTGCCAGCAGCTACCGGACTAGCGGGACCACAGATACGCAGTATTTT. This encodes CASSYRTSGTTDTQYF. Full variable domain (rest looked up from reference TRBV11-1 and TRBJ2-3): EAEVAQSPRYKITEKSQAVAFWCDPISGHATLYWYRQILGQGPELLVQFQDESVVDDSQLPKDRFSAERLKGVDSTLKIQPAELGDSAMYLCASSYRTSGTTDTQYFGPGTRLTVL.

This clone was counted between two and nine times. J is TRBJ2-6 and V is TRBV28; the match to TRBD2 covers 15 bases. Germline V gene lookup returns CDR1 MDHEN and CDR2 SYDVKM. Unmatched junction bases numbered 8, after V lost 5 bases and J lost 0 bases. CDR3 size: 20 residues. CDR3 residues: CASSPWTSGRANSGANVLTF. The CDR3 coding sequence is TGTGCCAGCAGTCCTTGGACTAGCGGGAGGGCAAACTCTGGGGCCAACGTCCTGACTTTC. The complete variable domain, with remaining parts taken from reference TRBV28 and TRBJ2-6, reads DVKVTQSSRYLVKRTGEKVFLECVQDMDHENMFWYRQDPGLGLRLIYFSYDVKMKEKGDIPEGYSVSREKKERFSLILESASTNQTSMYLCASSPWTSGRANSGANVLTFGAGSRLTVL.

The chain carries TRBV30 and TRBJ2-5, with 9 bases identical to TRBD2. J was trimmed by 1 base and V by 0 bases; bases with no gene match: 6. The germline V gene has CDR1 GTSNPN and CDR2 SVGIG (reference sequence). The CDR3 extends over 16 amino acids. This CDR3 reads CAWSVLAGAAQETQYF. The CDR3 region has the DNA TGTGCCTGGAGTGTATTAGCGGGGGCCGCCCAAGAGACCCAGTACTTC.

The chain couples TRBV2 to TRBJ1-4, with a possible D match to TRBD1 (5 bases). The CDR3 spans 17 residues. Per germline, CDR1 SNHLY and CDR2 FYNNEI. Between the trimmed V and J ends, which lost 5 bases and 4 bases, there was a span of 20 bases. The chain's CDR3 is CASSTRLGGRLNEKLFF. CDR3 sequence (DNA): TGTGCCAGCAGTACCCGACTTGGGGGGAGACTTAATGAAAAACTGTTTTTT.

The chain employs TRBV5-1 and TRBJ2-2; TRBD1 is a possible D gene (6 bases). Germline CDR1 reads SGHRS; CDR2 reads YFSETQ. The V and J ends lost 2 bases and 0 bases respectively, with 14 bases between them. The CDR3 loop spans 17 amino acids. The CDR3 DNA follows: TGCGCCAGCAGCTTAAGTACAGGGCGGGCGAACACCGGGGAGCTGTTTTTT. Encoded protein: CASSLSTGRANTGELFF.

This sequence joins TRBV5-1 and TRBJ2-5, with D unresolved. The CDR3 totals 14 residues. The germline CDR1 and CDR2 sequences are SGHRS and YFSETQ. V was shortened by 5 bases and J by 5 bases, with 16 bases between the two germline ends. CDR3 amino acids: CASRVVAGSETQYF. The CDR3 region has the DNA TGCGCCAGCAGGGTCGTTGCAGGTTCGGAGACCCAGTACTTC.

The rearrangement links TRBV2 to TRBJ2-7, with a tentative D call TRBD2 (6 bases). V shed 7 bases and J shed 5 bases, with 21 bases lying between them. The CDR3 spans 15 residues. Germline CDR1 is SNHLY and CDR2 is FYNNEI. The CDR3 coding sequence is TGTGCCAGCATCCTAATGACGGGGGTTGGCCACGAGCAGTACTTC. It encodes CASILMTGVGHEQYF. Complete variable domain (other parts from reference TRBV2 and TRBJ2-7): EPEVTQTPSHQVTQMGQEVILRCVPISNHLYFYWYRQILGQKVEFLVSFYNNEISEKSEIFDDQFSVERPDGSNFTLKIRSTKLEDSAMYFCASILMTGVGHEQYFGPGTRLTVT.